This T cell receptor (beta chain) was found in a study of cytomegalovirus exposure and HLA in healthy donors. The CDR3 runs to 14 residues. Germline assignment: CDR1 SNHLY and CDR2 FYNNEI. The ends were cut back, 6 bases at V and 6 bases at J, with 14 bases in the middle. On this clone: Its target is not known.

The PCR was carried out with 60 Vbeta primers and 13 Jbeta primers. Produced via immunoSEQ multiplex PCR; TCRdb's table is partial and in-frame only. This sample carries about 140,000 clones, 73% of them seen once, and the ten largest clones take over 13%. Study results and caveats: Serostatus for CMV was the only available immune exposure information.

V gene TRBV2 combines with J gene TRBJ2-2, with a tentative D call TRBD1 (6 bases). This clonotype was sampled from a human donor in good health. The sample taken for sequencing was PBMCs. This CDR3 is CASSKKPGAGELFF. Here the CDR3 DNA reads TGTGCCAGCAGCAAGAAACCAGGGGCCGGGGAGCTGTTTTTT.